This T cell receptor (beta chain) was sequenced during a study of T cells in localized non-small cell lung cancer. For this clone: What it recognizes is unknown.

General study results and limits: Among the tissues sampled, uninvolved adjacent lung had the highest T cell clonality, above tumor.

Per germline, CDR1 SNHLY and CDR2 FYNNEI. The CDR3 is 16 amino acids. The germline V and J ends were trimmed by 5 bases and 0 bases, with 14 bases remaining between them. Measured with immunoSEQ multiplex PCR; TCRdb has only the in-frame clones, and not every one. This sample has about 59,000 clones; roughly 90% occur once, and the top ten carry 22%. The TCR was taken from a man aged 35 to 70 with stage I squamous cell lung carcinoma. The material was peripheral blood, obtained before any cancer treatment. The chain joins TRBV2 to TRBJ2-1, with unresolved D. The DNA of the CDR3 is TGTGCCAGCAGTACCCCCCGGGCTAGCTCCTACAATGAGCAGTTCTTC. It specifies CASSTPRASSYNEQFF.